This T cell receptor (beta chain) is from a study of CD8 T cells in Susac syndrome. Findings and caveats of the study: As the study acknowledged, the number of individuals who were part of its TCR sequencing and HLA analysis was relatively small.

In regard to this clonotype: Its target is not known.

Random hexamers were used to reverse transcribe roughly 0.45 to 1 ug of RNA. TCRdb recomputed calls from the immunoSEQ multiplex PCR reads with MiXCR, one row per CDR3 protein. The profile shows approximately 200,000 distinct CDR3 sequences, more than 90% of them singletons. The CDR3 extends over 14 amino acids. Germline CDR1 is SQVTM and CDR2 is ANQGSEA. TEMRA cells were FACS-enriched, while CD8+ and CD4+ T cells were negatively isolated. This sequence was found in a human donor with multiple sclerosis. The specimen was CD4+ T cells from PBMCs. V usage is TRBV29-1 and J usage is TRBJ2-7, with 10 bases matching TRBD1. CDR3 sequence: CSGTGARYPYEQYF. The CDR3 nucleotides read TGCAGTGGGACAGGGGCCCGCTACCCCTACGAGCAGTACTTC.